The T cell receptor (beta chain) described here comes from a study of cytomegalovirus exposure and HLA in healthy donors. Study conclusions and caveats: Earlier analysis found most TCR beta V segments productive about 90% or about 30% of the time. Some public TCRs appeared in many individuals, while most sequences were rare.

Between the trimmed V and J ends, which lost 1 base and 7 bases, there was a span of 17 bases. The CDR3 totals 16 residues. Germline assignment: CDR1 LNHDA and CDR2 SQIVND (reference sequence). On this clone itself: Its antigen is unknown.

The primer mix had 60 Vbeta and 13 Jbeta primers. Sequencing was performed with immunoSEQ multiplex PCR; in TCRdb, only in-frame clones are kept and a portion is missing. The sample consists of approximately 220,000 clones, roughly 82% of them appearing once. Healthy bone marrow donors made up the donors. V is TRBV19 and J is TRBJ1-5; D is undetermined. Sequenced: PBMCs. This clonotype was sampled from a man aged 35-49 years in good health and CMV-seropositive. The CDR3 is CASSIASGGFGQPQHF. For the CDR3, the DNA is TGTGCCAGTAGTATAGCGTCTGGAGGGTTCGGACAGCCCCAGCATTTT.